This section outlines one T cell receptor (beta chain) sequence together with its context. Unique molecular identifiers tagged the TCRbeta library. One entry per CDR3 protein, called by TCRdb with MiXCR from the PCR reads. The sample yields 400,000 to 500,000 distinct CDR3 sequences, roughly a tenth seen once. This specimen comes from a study of T-cell reconstitution after alpha-beta-depleted transplantation in children. Germline CDR1 is SGHTA and CDR2 is FQGNSA. The CDR3 runs to 15 residues. V was cut by 1 base and J by 0 bases, with 6 bases left in between. This chain joins TRBV7-2 and TRBJ1-4; D ambiguous. This specimen consisted of PBMCs from the stem cell graft donor, obtained from the stem cell graft. This TCR derives from a human donor who donated a stem cell graft to a child with acute myeloid leukemia. The CDR3: CASSLVSTTNEKLFF. The DNA of the CDR3 is TGTGCCAGCAGCTTAGTATCCACAACTAATGAAAAACTGTTTTTT.